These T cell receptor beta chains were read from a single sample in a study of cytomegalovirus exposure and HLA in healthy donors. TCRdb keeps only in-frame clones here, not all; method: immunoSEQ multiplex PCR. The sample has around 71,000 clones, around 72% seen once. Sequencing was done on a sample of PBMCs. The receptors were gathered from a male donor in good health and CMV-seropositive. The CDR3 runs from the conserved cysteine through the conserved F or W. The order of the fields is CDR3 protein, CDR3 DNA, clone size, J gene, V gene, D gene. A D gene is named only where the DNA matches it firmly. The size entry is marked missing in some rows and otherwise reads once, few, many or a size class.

cdr3_aa: CASSLGGSSVYEQYF
cdr3_nt: TGCGCCAGCAGCTTGGGCGGGAGCTCGGTCTACGAGCAGTACTTC
clone_size: -
j_call: TRBJ2-7
v_call: TRBV5-1
d_call: TRBD2

cdr3_aa: CASSYERLTYEQYF
cdr3_nt: TGTGCCAGCAGTTATGAGCGCCTAACCTACGAGCAGTACTTC
clone_size: -
j_call: TRBJ2-7
v_call: TRBV6-6
d_call: -

cdr3_aa: CASRGGTGNYGYTF
cdr3_nt: TGTGCCAGCAGGGGGGGGACAGGGAACTATGGCTACACCTTC
clone_size: -
j_call: TRBJ1-2
v_call: TRBV28
d_call: TRBD1

cdr3_aa: CASSLFGGSEQYF
cdr3_nt: TGCGCCAGCAGCTTGTTCGGGGGGTCCGAGCAGTACTTC
clone_size: -
j_call: TRBJ2-7
v_call: TRBV5-1
d_call: TRBD2

cdr3_aa: CAWSGHRAQYF
cdr3_nt: TGTGCCTGGAGTGGACACAGGGCGCAGTACTTC
clone_size: -
j_call: TRBJ2-7
v_call: TRBV30
d_call: -

cdr3_aa: CASSPAGGVSEQYF
cdr3_nt: TGTGCCAGCTCACCAGCGGGAGGAGTATCCGAGCAGTACTTC
clone_size: few
j_call: TRBJ2-7
v_call: TRBV18
d_call: TRBD2

cdr3_aa: CASSPVSRAAYEQYF
cdr3_nt: TGTGCCAGCTCACCCGTATCCAGGGCGGCCTACGAGCAGTACTTC
clone_size: -
j_call: TRBJ2-7
v_call: TRBV18
d_call: -

cdr3_aa: CASSLEGGPAKNIQYF
cdr3_nt: TGTGCCAGCAGCTTAGAAGGAGGGCCCGCCAAAAACATTCAGTACTTC
clone_size: few
j_call: TRBJ2-4
v_call: TRBV7-2
d_call: -

cdr3_aa: CASSLCGRSNTGELFF
cdr3_nt: TGCGCCAGCAGTCTTTGCGGGAGATCAAACACCGGGGAGCTGTTTTTT
clone_size: -
j_call: TRBJ2-2
v_call: TRBV23-1
d_call: TRBD2

cdr3_aa: CASSSLKQQEQFF
cdr3_nt: TGTGCCAGCAGCTCCTTAAAACAGCAAGAGCAGTTCTTC
clone_size: -
j_call: TRBJ2-1
v_call: TRBV5-5
d_call: -

cdr3_aa: CASGHGSTNEKLFF
cdr3_nt: TGTGCCAGCGGCCATGGTTCAACTAATGAAAAACTGTTTTTT
clone_size: -
j_call: TRBJ1-4
v_call: TRBV2
d_call: -

cdr3_aa: CASSGASGTDTQYF
cdr3_nt: TGTGCCAGTAGTGGGGCTAGCGGCACAGATACGCAGTATTTT
clone_size: -
j_call: TRBJ2-3
v_call: TRBV19
d_call: -

cdr3_aa: CASSLGFGGNTEAFF
cdr3_nt: TGTGCCAGCAGCTTGGGATTTGGGGGCAACACTGAAGCTTTCTTT
clone_size: -
j_call: TRBJ1-1
v_call: TRBV5-6
d_call: -

cdr3_aa: CASSTPHSGGADEQYF
cdr3_nt: TGTGCCAGTAGTACGCCCCATAGCGGGGGGGCGGACGAGCAGTACTTC
clone_size: -
j_call: TRBJ2-7
v_call: TRBV19
d_call: TRBD2